A selection of T cell receptor beta chains follows, all from one sample in a study of blood T cell repertoires in COVID-19. Some clones are missing from TCRdb's copy, which holds only in-frame ones; the method was immunoSEQ multiplex PCR. The sample holds over 25,000 clones, around 84% seen once. Sequenced material: peripheral blood. The receptors derive from an older man with acute or convalescent COVID-19. Both conserved end residues are part of each CDR3. D genes are given only for firm matches. A clone size is listed for some rows: how often the clone was seen (once, few, many), or a class if it is expanded.

V gene	clone size	D gene	J gene	CDR3 DNA	CDR3 protein
TRBV24-1	few	.	TRBJ1-2	TGTGCCACCTCTCAGGAGGGGCGGGGCTACACCTTC	CATSQEGRGYTF
TRBV6-2/TRBV6-3	few	.	TRBJ2-3	TGTGCCAGCAGCCAAGGGGCAAATACGCAGTATTTT	CASSQGANTQYF
TRBV24-1	once	.	TRBJ2-1	TGTGCCACCAGTGAGGGCCGCTCATTCTACAATGAGCAGTTCTTC	CATSEGRSFYNEQFF
TRBV3-1/TRBV3-2	.	TRBD2	TRBJ2-7	TGTGCCAGCAGACTAGCGGGGCAAACCTACGAGCAGTACTTC	CASRLAGQTYEQYF
TRBV7-8	.	TRBD2	TRBJ2-1	TGTGCCAGCAGCCACGCAGCGGGGTTCTACAATGAGCAGTTCTTC	CASSHAAGFYNEQFF
TRBV18	.	TRBD1	TRBJ1-1	TGTGCCAGCTCACCAACCACCAGTGGGACAGTGAACACTGAAGCTTTCTTT	CASSPTTSGTVNTEAFF
TRBV6-6	.	.	TRBJ2-2	TGTGCCAGCAGGAACTCGGGACAGAACACCGGGGAGCTGTTTTTT	CASRNSGQNTGELFF
TRBV5-5	once	TRBD2	TRBJ2-5	TGTGCCAGCAGCTTAGGTCTCGGCGGGGGGGCCAGCGGAGAGACCCAGTACTTC	CASSLGLGGGASGETQYF
TRBV5-4	few	TRBD2	TRBJ2-5	TGTGCCAGCAGCTTGGGACGGGGGGGTCGACAAGAGACCCAGTACTTC	CASSLGRGGRQETQYF
TRBV7-2	.	TRBD1	TRBJ2-4	TGTGCCAGCAGCGCTGCTCGACAGGGGAAAAACATTCAGTACTTC	CASSAARQGKNIQYF
TRBV19	.	.	TRBJ1-1	TGTGCCAGTAGTTCCTCTCGGGGGGCCACTGAAGCTTTCTTT	CASSSSRGATEAFF
TRBV3-1/TRBV3-2	.	.	TRBJ2-4	TGTGCCAGCAGCCAAGTTTCAGGGGAGGCCAAAAACATTCAGTACTTC	CASSQVSGEAKNIQYF
TRBV7-9	.	TRBD1	TRBJ2-2	TGTGCCAGCAGCTCTACGCCGACAGGGATCACCGGGGAGCTGTTTTTT	CASSSTPTGITGELFF
TRBV5-1	once	TRBD2	TRBJ2-5	TGCGCCAGCAGCTACACGACTAGCCCCCAAGAGACCCAGTACTTC	CASSYTTSPQETQYF
TRBV4-3	.	TRBD2	TRBJ2-1	TGCGCCAGCAGCCAAGATACAGCGGGGGGGGATGAGCAGTTCTTC	CASSQDTAGGDEQFF
TRBV2	.	.	TRBJ1-5	TGTGCCAGCCTGATGAGTTGGAATCAGCCCCAGCATTTT	CASLMSWNQPQHF
TRBV21-1	.	.	TRBJ2-5	TGTGCCAGCAGCAAAGTAGGCTCGGGTGGTGCCCAGTACTTC	CASSKVGSGGAQYF
TRBV19	.	TRBD1	TRBJ1-6	TGTGCCGCCTCGGGACAGGGTAATTCACCCCTCCACTTT	CAASGQGNSPLHF
TRBV19	.	.	TRBJ1-4	TGTGCCAGTAGTATAGGTTCGAGTTCTGAAAAACTGTTTTTT	CASSIGSSSEKLFF
TRBV7-9	.	TRBD2	TRBJ2-2	TGTGCCAGCAGCGGGGGCGAAATAGCGGGGGCCACGGGTTACTCCGGGGAGCTGTTTTTT	CASSGGEIAGATGYSGELFF
TRBV7-2	.	TRBD2	TRBJ2-3	TGTGCCAGCAGCTCCCCTCACCTAGCGGGGGAAGATACGCAGTATTTT	CASSSPHLAGEDTQYF
TRBV27	.	TRBD2	TRBJ2-3	TGTGCCAGCAGCCATGAACGGCTAGCGGGCACAGATACGCAGTATTTT	CASSHERLAGTDTQYF
TRBV11-2	.	.	TRBJ2-7	TGTGCCAGCAGCTTACTGGGGGGTTTGGACGAGCAGTACTTC	CASSLLGGLDEQYF
TRBV4-2	.	.	TRBJ1-6	TGTGCCAGCAGCCAAGGTGTATCCAGGGTTAATTCACCCCTCCACTTT	CASSQGVSRVNSPLHF
TRBV6-2/TRBV6-3	.	.	TRBJ2-5	TGTGCCAGCAGTTACTCTGGCGGGGACCAAGAGACCCAGTACTTC	CASSYSGGDQETQYF
TRBV12-3/TRBV12-4	few	.	TRBJ1-2	TGTGCCAGCAGTACGGTGATCTATGGCTACACCTTC	CASSTVIYGYTF
TRBV2	.	TRBD2	TRBJ2-1	TGTGCCAGCACCGGACTAGCGGGGGAAGAGCAGTTCTTC	CASTGLAGEEQFF
TRBV3-1/TRBV3-2	once	.	TRBJ2-2	TGTGCCAGCAGCCAAGATCGGGGGAGCGTAGGCACCGGGGAGCTGTTTTTT	CASSQDRGSVGTGELFF
TRBV12-3/TRBV12-4	few	.	TRBJ2-7	TGTGCCAGAACAGGGCTAAGCTCCTACGAGCAGTACTTC	CARTGLSSYEQYF
TRBV7-2	.	TRBD2	TRBJ2-3	TGTGCCAGCGGTGCGGTAGCGGGGATTACAGATACGCAGTATTTT	CASGAVAGITDTQYF
TRBV4-1	.	TRBD1	TRBJ2-7	TGCGCCAGCAGCCGGGGACAGGGTACCTACGAGCAGTACTTC	CASSRGQGTYEQYF
TRBV6-5	.	.	TRBJ2-7	TGTGCCAGCATGGTGGGAGGACAGGCCTCCCGCGAGCAGTACTTC	CASMVGGQASREQYF
TRBV27	.	TRBD1	TRBJ1-2	TGTGCCAGCAGTGGATGGGACAGATGGGGAGGCTACACCTTC	CASSGWDRWGGYTF
TRBV2	.	.	TRBJ1-2	TGTGCCAGCAGTGAAAGGGAGGGTGTCTATGGCTACACCTTC	CASSEREGVYGYTF
TRBV27	.	TRBD1	TRBJ1-2	TGTGCCAGCAGGCCTTCGACAGGGAGCTATGGCTACACCTTC	CASRPSTGSYGYTF
TRBV10-3	.	.	TRBJ2-3	TGTGCCATCAGTGAGCGGGACTGGGATACGCAGTATTTT	CAISERDWDTQYF
TRBV27	.	TRBD1	TRBJ2-5	TGTGCCAGCAGTTTACGGACAGGGGTAAAGACCCAGTACTTC	CASSLRTGVKTQYF
TRBV4-2	once	TRBD2	TRBJ2-1	TGTGCCAGCAGCCAAGACGTCGGCGGGGGAGGTGAGCAGTTCTTC	CASSQDVGGGGEQFF
TRBV7-9	once	TRBD1	TRBJ2-7	TGTGCCAGCAGCCGACTCCTAAGGGACAGACCCTACGAGCAGTACTTC	CASSRLLRDRPYEQYF
TRBV20-1	.	.	TRBJ1-1	TGCAGTGCTAATGCGGGCTCTGAAGCTTTCTTT	CSANAGSEAFF
TRBV19	once	.	TRBJ1-3	TGTGCCAGTAGTGTGGAAGACAGACGCTCTGGAAACACCATATATTTT	CASSVEDRRSGNTIYF
TRBV7-3	.	.	TRBJ2-3	TGTGCCAGCAGCCTTAACAGGCTGGGGACGCAGTATTTT	CASSLNRLGTQYF